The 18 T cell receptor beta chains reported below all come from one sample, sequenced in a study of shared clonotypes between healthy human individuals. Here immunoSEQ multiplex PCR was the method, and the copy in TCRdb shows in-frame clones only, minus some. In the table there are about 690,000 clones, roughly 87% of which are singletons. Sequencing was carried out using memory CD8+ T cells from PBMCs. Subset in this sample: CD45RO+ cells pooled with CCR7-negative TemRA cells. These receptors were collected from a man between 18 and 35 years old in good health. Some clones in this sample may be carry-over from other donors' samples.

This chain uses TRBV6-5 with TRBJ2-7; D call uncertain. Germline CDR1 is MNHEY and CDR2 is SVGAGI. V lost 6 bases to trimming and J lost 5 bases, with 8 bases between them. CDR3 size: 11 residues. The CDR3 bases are TGTGCCAGCAGGATCATGCACGAGCAGTACTTC. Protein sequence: CASRIMHEQYF.

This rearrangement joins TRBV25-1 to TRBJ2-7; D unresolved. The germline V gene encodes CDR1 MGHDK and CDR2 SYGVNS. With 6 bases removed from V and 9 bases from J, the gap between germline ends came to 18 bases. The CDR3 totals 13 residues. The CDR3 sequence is CASSANRSPGQYF. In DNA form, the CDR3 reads TGTGCCAGCAGCGCAAACCGGTCCCCCGGGCAGTACTTC.

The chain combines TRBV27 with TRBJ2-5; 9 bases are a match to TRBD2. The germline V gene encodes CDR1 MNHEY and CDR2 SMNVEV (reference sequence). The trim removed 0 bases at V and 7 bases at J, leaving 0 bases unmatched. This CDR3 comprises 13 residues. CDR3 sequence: CASSLSSGGTQYF. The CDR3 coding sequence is TGTGCCAGCAGTTTATCTAGCGGGGGGACCCAGTACTTC.

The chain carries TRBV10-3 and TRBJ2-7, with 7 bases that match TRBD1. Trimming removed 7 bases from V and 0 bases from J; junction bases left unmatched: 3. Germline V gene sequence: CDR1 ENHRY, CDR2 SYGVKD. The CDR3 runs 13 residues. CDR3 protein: CAITRDSSYEQYF. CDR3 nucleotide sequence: TGTGCCATCACGAGGGACAGCTCCTACGAGCAGTACTTC.

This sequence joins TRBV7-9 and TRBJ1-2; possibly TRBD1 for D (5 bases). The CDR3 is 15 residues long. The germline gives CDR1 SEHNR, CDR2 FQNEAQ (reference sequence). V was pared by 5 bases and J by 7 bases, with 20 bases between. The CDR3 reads CASSDTSDVGGGYTF. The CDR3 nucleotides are TGTGCCAGCAGCGATACCTCGGACGTCGGGGGTGGCTACACCTTC.

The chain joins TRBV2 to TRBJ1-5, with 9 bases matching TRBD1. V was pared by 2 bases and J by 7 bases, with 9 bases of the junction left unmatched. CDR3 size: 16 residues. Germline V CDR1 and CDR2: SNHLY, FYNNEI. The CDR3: CASSELDRGGGQPQHF. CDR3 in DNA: TGTGCCAGCAGTGAACTGGACAGGGGTGGAGGGCAGCCCCAGCATTTT.

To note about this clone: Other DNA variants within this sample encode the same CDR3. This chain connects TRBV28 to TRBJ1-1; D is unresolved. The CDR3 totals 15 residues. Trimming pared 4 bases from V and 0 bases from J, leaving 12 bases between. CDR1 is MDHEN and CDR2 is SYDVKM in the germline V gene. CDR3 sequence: CASSWWGSVNTEAFF. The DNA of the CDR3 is TGTGCCAGCAGTTGGTGGGGTTCGGTGAACACTGAAGCTTTCTTT.

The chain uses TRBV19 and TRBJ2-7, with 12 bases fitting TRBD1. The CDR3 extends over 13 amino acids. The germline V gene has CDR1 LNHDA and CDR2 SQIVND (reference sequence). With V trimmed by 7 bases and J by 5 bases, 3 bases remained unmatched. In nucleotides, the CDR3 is TGTGCCAGTAAGGGACAGGGGGCGCACGAGCAGTACTTC. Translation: CASKGQGAHEQYF.

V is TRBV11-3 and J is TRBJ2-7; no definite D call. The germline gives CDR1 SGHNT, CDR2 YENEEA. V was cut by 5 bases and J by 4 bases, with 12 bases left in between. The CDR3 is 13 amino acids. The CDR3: CASSVGTTYEQYF. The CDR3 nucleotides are TGTGCCAGCAGCGTAGGTACGACATACGAGCAGTACTTC.

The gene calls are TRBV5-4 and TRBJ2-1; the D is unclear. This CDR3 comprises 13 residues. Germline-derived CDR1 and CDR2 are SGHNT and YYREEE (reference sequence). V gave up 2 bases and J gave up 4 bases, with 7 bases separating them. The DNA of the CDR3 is TGTGCCAGCAGCTTCAACGCTTACAATGAGCAGTTCTTC. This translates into CASSFNAYNEQFF.

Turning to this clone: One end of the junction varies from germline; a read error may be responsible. The CDR3 nucleotides read TGTGCCAGCACCTTACCTCAGGGGGCCTATGGCTACACCTTC. As protein: CASTLPQGAYGYTF. The gene calls are TRBV13 and TRBJ1-2, with 8 bases lining up with TRBD1. CDR1 is PRHDT, CDR2 FYEKMQ, per germline (reference sequence). There are 14 residues in the CDR3.

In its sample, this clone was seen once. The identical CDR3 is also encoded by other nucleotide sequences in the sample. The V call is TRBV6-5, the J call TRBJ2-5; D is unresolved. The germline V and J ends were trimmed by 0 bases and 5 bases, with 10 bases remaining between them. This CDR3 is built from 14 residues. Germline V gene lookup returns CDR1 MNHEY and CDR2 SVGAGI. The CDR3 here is CASSYSPGGETQYF. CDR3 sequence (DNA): TGTGCCAGCAGTTACTCGCCGGGTGGGGAGACCCAGTACTTC.

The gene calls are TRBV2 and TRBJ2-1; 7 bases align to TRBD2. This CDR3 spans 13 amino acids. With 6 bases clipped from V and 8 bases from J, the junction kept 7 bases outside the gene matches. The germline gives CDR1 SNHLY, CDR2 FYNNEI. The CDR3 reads CASRGTTSDEQFF. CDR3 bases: TGTGCCAGCAGGGGGACTACCTCCGATGAGCAGTTCTTC.

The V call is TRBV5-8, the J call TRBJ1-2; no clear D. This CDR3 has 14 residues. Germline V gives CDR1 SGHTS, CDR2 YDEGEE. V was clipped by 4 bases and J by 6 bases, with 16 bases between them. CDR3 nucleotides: TGTGCCAGCAGCCATACAATTGGAAGCGATGGCTACACCTTC. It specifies CASSHTIGSDGYTF.

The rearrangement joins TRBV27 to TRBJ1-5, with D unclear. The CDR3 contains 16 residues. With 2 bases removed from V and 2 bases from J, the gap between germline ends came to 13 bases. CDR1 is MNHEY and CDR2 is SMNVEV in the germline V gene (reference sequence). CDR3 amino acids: CASSLNGFDGNQPQHF. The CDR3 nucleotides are TGTGCCAGCAGTTTAAACGGGTTTGATGGCAATCAGCCCCAGCATTTT.

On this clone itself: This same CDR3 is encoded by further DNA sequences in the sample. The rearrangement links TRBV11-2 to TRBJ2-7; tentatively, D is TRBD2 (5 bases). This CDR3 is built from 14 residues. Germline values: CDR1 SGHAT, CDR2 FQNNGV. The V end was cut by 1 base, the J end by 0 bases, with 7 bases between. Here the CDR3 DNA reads TGTGCCAGCAGCTTAGGTGGGAGCTCCTACGAGCAGTACTTC. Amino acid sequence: CASSLGGSSYEQYF.

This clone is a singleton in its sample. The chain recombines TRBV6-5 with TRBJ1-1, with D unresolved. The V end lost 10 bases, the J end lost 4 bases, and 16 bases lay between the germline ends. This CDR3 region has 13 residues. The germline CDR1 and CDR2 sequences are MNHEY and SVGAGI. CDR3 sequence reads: CAIGSARVTEAFF. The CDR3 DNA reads TGTGCCATCGGGTCAGCCCGGGTCACTGAAGCTTTCTTT.

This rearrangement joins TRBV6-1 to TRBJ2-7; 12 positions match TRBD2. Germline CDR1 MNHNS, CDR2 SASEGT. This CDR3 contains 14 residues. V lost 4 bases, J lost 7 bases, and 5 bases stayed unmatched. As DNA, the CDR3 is TGTGCCAGCAGTGTTCTAGCGGGAGGGGAAGAGCAGTACTTC. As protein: CASSVLAGGEEQYF.